The 22 T cell receptor beta chains below come from one sample, sequenced in a study of circulating and synovial CD4+ cells in juvenile arthritis. Generated by immunoSEQ multiplex PCR, the TCRdb table keeps only in-frame clones and is missing some. This table holds about 16,000 clones, 90% to 95% found once. The source material was CD4+ T cells from blood. The receptors come from a human donor with juvenile idiopathic arthritis.

V and J are TRBV20-1 and TRBJ2-5; D call uncertain. V was trimmed by 2 bases and J by 5 bases, leaving 6 bases between them. CDR3 size: 11 residues. Germline-derived CDR1 and CDR2 are DFQATT and SNEGSKA (reference sequence). This CDR3 is CSARFGETQYF. For the CDR3, the DNA is TGCAGTGCTAGATTCGGGGAGACCCAGTACTTC.

Here the CDR3 reads CASSLAGKAFF. The CDR3 nucleotides are TGCGCCAGCAGCTTGGCGGGGAAAGCTTTCTTT. The rearrangement uses TRBV5-1 and TRBJ1-1; D not certain. The CDR3 is 11 amino acids. V was pared by 0 bases and J by 9 bases, with 6 bases between. From germline, CDR1 is SGHRS and CDR2 YFSETQ. Variable domain in full (rest from reference TRBV5-1 and TRBJ1-1): KAGVTQTPRYLIKTRGQQVTLSCSPISGHRSVSWYQQTPGQGLQFLFEYFSETQRNKGNFPGRFSGRQFSNSRSEMNVSTLELGDSALYLCASSLAGKAFFGQGTRLTVV.

This clone was counted only a few times. The chain uses TRBV19 and TRBJ1-4, with D uncertain. The germline gives CDR1 LNHDA, CDR2 SQIVND (reference sequence). V was pared by 7 bases and J by 8 bases, with 14 bases between. CDR3 length equals 13 residues. In DNA, the CDR3 is TGTGCCAGTAACTTTCGAATCGGGGAAAAACTGTTTTTT. Translating gives CASNFRIGEKLFF.

The chain is built from TRBV2 and TRBJ1-1; weak D call: TRBD1 (5 bases). Per germline, CDR1 SNHLY and CDR2 FYNNEI. The CDR3 is made up of 13 amino acids. V was shortened by 7 bases and J by 3 bases, with 12 bases between the two germline ends. The chain's CDR3 is CASKGMGHTEAFF. The CDR3 DNA is TGTGCCAGCAAGGGTATGGGGCACACTGAAGCTTTCTTT.

This chain joins TRBV7-2 and TRBJ2-5; tentative D call: TRBD1 (5 bases). CDR1 SGHTA and CDR2 FQGNSA come from the germline V gene. The V end was cut by 5 bases, the J end by 11 bases, with 21 bases between. This CDR3 is 14 amino acids long. In nucleotides, the CDR3 is TGTGCCAGCAGCCTCGACAGAACGGAGCGTGAGCAGTACTTC. Its protein is CASSLDRTEREQYF.

This rearrangement joins TRBV4-1 to TRBJ1-4; 8 bases agree with TRBD1. The germline V gene encodes CDR1 MGHRA and CDR2 YSYEKL. The CDR3 length is 18 residues. V gave up 1 base and J gave up 10 bases; unmatched junction bases: 17. Written as DNA, the CDR3 is TGCGCCAGCAGCCAAGGGGGACTTGCCCAGGGGGCGATTGGAAAACTGTTTTTT. This encodes CASSQGGLAQGAIGKLFF.

The V gene is TRBV19, the J gene TRBJ2-4; the match to TRBD2 covers 10 bases. Losses at the gene ends were 5 bases for V and 7 bases for J; bases not matched to a gene: 11. The CDR3 is 16 amino acids. CDR1 and CDR2 from the germline V gene are LNHDA and SQIVND (reference sequence). This CDR3 is CASSPVPSGGRNIQYF. CDR3 in DNA: TGTGCCAGTAGTCCTGTGCCTAGCGGGGGTCGGAACATTCAGTACTTC.

The V gene is TRBV6-1, the J gene TRBJ2-5; D is possibly TRBD2 (7 bases). The J call may be wrong; the DNA end is better matched by TRBJ2-7. In germline, CDR1 is MNHNS, CDR2 SASEGT. The CDR3 is made up of 12 amino acids. The CDR3 DNA follows: TGTGCCAGCCACAGGGACTACTACGAGCAGTACTTC. Protein: CASHRDYYEQYF.

The chain couples TRBV9 to TRBJ1-6; D is unresolved. In germline, CDR1 is SGDLS, CDR2 YYNGEE. Trimming took 1 base from V and 8 from J, leaving 10 bases between them. CDR3 length: 14 residues. The CDR3 protein is CASSVRGGDSPLHF. CDR3 nucleotides: TGTGCCAGCAGCGTACGGGGTGGTGATTCACCCCTCCACTTT.

J is TRBJ1-1 and V is TRBV19; 10 nucleotides agree with TRBD1. V lost 8 bases and J lost 4; bases outside the gene matches: 13. Germline assignment: CDR1 LNHDA and CDR2 SQIVND (reference sequence). The CDR3 is 16 amino acids. The CDR3 region has the DNA TGTGCCAGTTCCGACAGGGGGCTAAAAGGCGGCACTGAAGCTTTCTTT. It specifies CASSDRGLKGGTEAFF.

This chain links TRBV29-1 with TRBJ1-4; 7 bases match TRBD1. Germline V CDR1 and CDR2: SQVTM, ANQGSEA. The CDR3 covers 14 residues. Trimming at V came to 6 bases and at J to 0 bases, leaving 4 bases not matched to a gene. The CDR3 bases are TGCAGCGTAGGGCAGGGGGCAACTAATGAAAAACTGTTTTTT. Amino acids: CSVGQGATNEKLFF.

The CDR3 loop reads CASTGRREGDTQYF. In DNA, the CDR3 is TGTGCCAGTACGGGGAGGCGGGAAGGGGATACGCAGTATTTT. This chain uses TRBV19 with TRBJ2-3; TRBD2 might be the D (6 bases). The V and J ends lost 7 bases and 6 bases respectively, with 17 bases between them. This CDR3 spans 14 amino acids. Germline assignment: CDR1 LNHDA and CDR2 SQIVND (reference sequence). The complete variable domain, with remaining parts taken from reference TRBV19 and TRBJ2-3, reads DGGITQSPKYLFRKEGQNVTLSCEQNLNHDAMYWYRQDPGQGLRLIYYSQIVNDFQKGDIAEGYSVSREKKESFPLTVTSAQKNPTAFYLCASTGRREGDTQYFGPGTRLTVL.

The chain uses TRBV6-5 and TRBJ2-7; 11 bases line up with TRBD2. Germline CDR1 MNHEY, CDR2 SVGAGI. CDR3 length equals 16 residues. The trim removed 4 bases at V and 2 bases at J, leaving 7 bases unmatched. The CDR3 DNA is TGTGCCAGCAGTTCCCCCAAGACTAGCGGGACCTACGAGCAGTACTTC. The encoded protein is CASSSPKTSGTYEQYF.

The chain carries TRBV15 and TRBJ2-1; TRBD1 agrees at 7 bases. Germline CDR1 is LNHNV and CDR2 is YYDKDF (reference sequence). J was trimmed by 6 bases and V by 1 base; bases with no gene match: 9. The CDR3 has 16 amino acids. This chain's CDR3 is CATSRATGKFFNEQFF. The DNA of the CDR3 is TGTGCCACCAGCAGAGCGACAGGGAAGTTTTTCAATGAGCAGTTCTTC.

J is TRBJ2-2 and V is TRBV6-5, with no clear D. Germline V gene sequence: CDR1 MNHEY, CDR2 SVGAGI. The CDR3 length is 15 residues. The V end was cut by 0 bases, the J end by 6 bases, with 11 bases between. The CDR3 sequence: CASSYSIRVAGELFF. The CDR3, as DNA: TGTGCCAGCAGTTACTCGATTCGGGTGGCCGGGGAGCTGTTTTTT.

The gene calls are TRBV4-1 and TRBJ1-1, with D possibly TRBD1 on 6 matching bases. Germline CDR1 and CDR2: MGHRA and YSYEKL. Trimming took off 4 bases at V and 0 bases at J, with 9 bases between the two ends. The CDR3 consists of 14 residues. The CDR3 reads CASSRNRVNTEAFF. The CDR3 DNA follows: TGCGCCAGCAGCCGTAACAGGGTGAACACTGAAGCTTTCTTT.

This clone was recorded once. CDR3 sequence (DNA): TGTGCCAGCAGCCCAGGGACAGGGGGACGAACCGGGGAGCTGTTTTTT. Translating it yields CASSPGTGGRTGELFF. The rearrangement uses TRBV11-2 and TRBJ2-2; TRBD1 aligns across 11 bases. V lost 5 bases to trimming and J lost 5 bases; unmatched junction nucleotides: 7. CDR3 length: 16 amino acids. The germline CDR1 and CDR2 sequences are SGHAT and FQNNGV. Supplemented by reference TRBV11-2 and TRBJ2-2, the full variable domain reads EAGVAQSPRYKIIEKRQSVAFWCNPISGHATLYWYQQILGQGPKLLIQFQNNGVVDDSQLPKDRFSAERLKGVDSTLKIQPAKLEDSAVYLCASSPGTGGRTGELFFGEGSRLTVL.

V gene TRBV5-1 combines with J gene TRBJ2-3, with 8 bases identical to TRBD2. This CDR3 has 15 residues. With V trimmed by 0 bases and J by 1 base, 1 base remained unmatched. Germline assignment: CDR1 SGHRS and CDR2 YFSETQ. CDR3 DNA: TGCGCCAGCAGCTTGGAACTAGCGGGCACAGATACGCAGTATTTT. Protein product: CASSLELAGTDTQYF.

This clone appeared a single time. The chain has TRBV29-1 and TRBJ1-2; unclear D gene. The germline V gene has CDR1 SQVTM and CDR2 ANQGSEA. V lost 4 bases and J lost 8, with 14 bases in between. The CDR3 totals 12 residues. CDR3 sequence: CSVGGFNKGYTF. DNA for the CDR3: TGCAGCGTTGGAGGGTTTAATAAGGGCTACACCTTC.

This sequence joins TRBV13 and TRBJ1-2; 8 nucleotides agree with TRBD1. V shed 5 bases and J 2 bases; nucleotides not matched to a gene: 4. The CDR3 covers 14 residues. CDR1 PRHDT and CDR2 FYEKMQ come from the germline V gene (reference sequence). CDR3 in amino acids: CASSLTGENYGYTF. In nucleotides, the CDR3 is TGTGCCAGCAGCCTGACAGGGGAAAACTATGGCTACACCTTC.

The rearrangement links TRBV28 to TRBJ1-5; D might be TRBD1 (6 bases). Trimming stripped 9 bases from V and 3 bases from J, with 15 bases between. The CDR3 has 14 residues. The V gene's germline CDR1 is MDHEN and CDR2 SYDVKM. The DNA for the CDR3 is TGTGCCAGTTTTATCCAGGGGATCAATCAGCCCCAGCATTTT. Its translation is CASFIQGINQPQHF. The full variable domain, its missing parts supplied by reference TRBV28 and TRBJ1-5, is DVKVTQSSRYLVKRTGEKVFLECVQDMDHENMFWYRQDPGLGLRLIYFSYDVKMKEKGDIPEGYSVSREKKERFSLILESASTNQTSMYLCASFIQGINQPQHFGDGTRLSIL.

This chain connects TRBV4-3 to TRBJ1-1; D remains ambiguous. V lost 3 bases and J 6 bases, leaving 17 bases between the germline ends. CDR3 length: 15 amino acids. Germline V lookup: CDR1 LGHNA, CDR2 YSLEER. CDR3 residues: CASSQRSLAAPEAFF. Here the CDR3 DNA reads TGCGCCAGCAGCCAGAGGAGTTTGGCTGCCCCTGAAGCTTTCTTT.